The 6 T cell receptor beta chains below were found in one sample sequenced in a study of CD8 T cells in ankylosing spondylitis (dated by TCRdb to 2015 to 2018). Libraries were built with 5' RACE. Sequencing was carried out with an Illumina HiSeq 2500. The public reads were reprocessed in TCRdb via fastp at Q25 and MiXCR, keeping in-frame beta chains. Every distinct CDR3 protein forms one entry, paired with its most common genes and DNA. The sample table holds some 39,000 distinct CDR3 sequences, of which over 10% were seen once. Less than 35% of the sample comes from the top ten. The sequenced sample was synovial fluid, either unsorted or a sorted T cell fraction (not recorded which). Source of these receptors: a male donor with ankylosing spondylitis.

In this sample, this clonotype turned up a few times. The CDR3 bases are TGCAGTGCTAGAGAAAGTACAAGGGTTCTCTATGGCTACACCTTC. This gives the protein CSARESTRVLYGYTF. The chain is built from TRBV20-1 and TRBJ1-2, with D unresolved. The germline V gene has CDR1 DFQATT and CDR2 SNEGSKA (reference sequence). V lost 0 bases to trimming and J lost 4 bases, with 15 bases between them. CDR3 length: 15 residues.

In its sample, this clonotype was seen a few times. The genes are TRBV12-5 and TRBJ2-3; 7 bases agree with TRBD2. After removal of 6 bases from V and 2 bases from J, the junction contained 11 bases not matched to a gene. From germline, CDR1 is LGHNT and CDR2 FRNRAP. CDR3 length: 16 amino acids. The CDR3 spells CASGPAGAGDTDTQYF. The DNA of the CDR3 is TGTGCTAGTGGCCCAGCTGGGGCGGGGGACACAGATACGCAGTATTTT.

This clonotype has more than one count but fewer than ten. The chain combines TRBV5-1 with TRBJ2-3; D is perhaps TRBD2 (5 bases). V shed 4 bases and J shed 0 bases, with 15 bases lying between them. Germline loops: CDR1 SGHRS, CDR2 YFSETQ. This CDR3 comprises 16 residues. The CDR3 reads CASSHCPSWSTDTQYF. The DNA for the CDR3 is TGCGCCAGCAGCCACTGCCCTAGCTGGAGCACAGATACGCAGTATTTT. The whole variable domain, remainder taken from reference TRBV5-1 and TRBJ2-3, is KAGVTQTPRYLIKTRGQQVTLSCSPISGHRSVSWYQQTPGQGLQFLFEYFSETQRNKGNFPGRFSGRQFSNSRSEMNVSTLELGDSALYLCASSHCPSWSTDTQYFGPGTRLTVL.

This clonotype was recorded a few times. DNA of the CDR3: TGTGCCAGCAGCTCCTGGGGAGAAGGGGCTTTCTTT. Protein sequence: CASSSWGEGAFF. This chain uses TRBV12-3 or TRBV12-4 with TRBJ1-1; D unclear. The CDR3 loop spans 12 amino acids. V shed 6 bases and J shed 11 bases, with 16 bases lying between them.

The chain has TRBV5-4 and TRBJ2-7; 15 nucleotides line up with TRBD2. The germline CDR1 and CDR2 sequences are SGHNT and YYREEE (reference sequence). CDR3 length: 15 amino acids. V lost 3 bases and J lost 11; bases outside the gene matches: 9. Here the CDR3 reads CASSSPGTSGGKEYF. The CDR3 DNA sequence: TGTGCCAGCAGCTCTCCAGGGACTAGCGGGGGGAAGGAGTACTTC.

The gene calls are TRBV5-5 and TRBJ2-1; weak D call: TRBD1 (5 bases). The CDR3 length is 16 residues. The germline CDR1 and CDR2 sequences are SGHKS and YYEKEE (reference sequence). V shed 3 bases and J shed 0 bases, with 13 bases lying between them. CDR3 in amino acids: CASSSLGAGSYNEQFF. The CDR3 region has the DNA TGTGCCAGCAGCTCTCTAGGGGCAGGCTCCTACAATGAGCAGTTCTTC.